The 24 T cell receptor beta chains given below trace back to one sample, sequenced in a study of cytomegalovirus exposure and HLA in healthy donors. This PCR relied on a set of 60 Vbeta primers and 13 Jbeta primers. Libraries were prepared by immunoSEQ multiplex PCR; TCRdb keeps only in-frame clonotypes and omits some of them. The profile shows under 200,000 clones, roughly 90% of them singletons. The sample taken for sequencing was PBMCs. These receptors originate from a young woman in good health and CMV-seronegative.

The J gene is TRBJ2-5, the V gene TRBV2; 7 bases are a match to TRBD2. This CDR3 has 13 amino acids. Germline V gene data show CDR1 as SNHLY and CDR2 as FYNNEI. J was trimmed by 2 bases and V by 8 bases; bases with no gene match: 5. This CDR3 is CASQELAQETQYF. DNA for the CDR3: TGTGCCAGCCAAGAACTAGCGCAAGAGACCCAGTACTTC.

The CDR3 loop is CASSRSSGGPYNEQFF. The CDR3 region has the DNA TGTGCCAGTAGTAGATCTAGCGGGGGCCCCTACAATGAGCAGTTCTTC. The chain couples TRBV19 to TRBJ2-1, with TRBD2 matching 10 bases. This CDR3 is 16 amino acids long. V shed 4 bases, J shed 2 bases, and the junction held 5 bases outside the gene matches. Germline V gene data show CDR1 as LNHDA and CDR2 as SQIVND (reference sequence). Full variable domain (outside the CDR3, taken from reference TRBV19 and TRBJ2-1): DGGITQSPKYLFRKEGQNVTLSCEQNLNHDAMYWYRQDPGQGLRLIYYSQIVNDFQKGDIAEGYSVSREKKESFPLTVTSAQKNPTAFYLCASSRSSGGPYNEQFFGPGTRLTVL.

With regard to this clone: An end of the junction does not agree with germline; a read error may underlie this. The V call is TRBV7-9, the J call TRBJ1-2; 7 bases agree with TRBD1. The CDR3 covers 11 residues. Germline assignment: CDR1 SEHNR and CDR2 FQNEAQ (reference sequence). The chain's CDR3 is CSSSLGDSFSF. CDR3 sequence (DNA): TGTTCCAGCAGCTTAGGGGACAGCTTTTCCTTC.

The J gene is TRBJ2-5, the V gene TRBV5-1; possibly TRBD1 for D (5 bases). This CDR3 has 15 amino acids. Germline V lookup: CDR1 SGHRS, CDR2 YFSETQ. The V and J ends lost 1 base and 2 bases respectively, with 12 bases between them. CDR3 residues: CASSLYGAPQETQYF. The CDR3 nucleotides are TGCGCCAGCAGCTTGTATGGGGCGCCGCAAGAGACCCAGTACTTC.

The chain uses TRBV6-5 and TRBJ2-7, with TRBD2 matching over 8 bases. Unmatched junction bases numbered 7, after V lost 7 bases and J lost 5 bases. The germline gives CDR1 MNHEY, CDR2 SVGAGI. There are 13 residues in the CDR3. Here the CDR3 reads CASTGGVRHEQYF. The CDR3, as DNA: TGTGCCAGCACCGGGGGGGTCCGCCACGAGCAGTACTTC.

The J gene is TRBJ2-7, the V gene TRBV6-6; the D gene is possibly TRBD1 (6 bases). The CDR3 is 14 amino acids. The germline V and J ends were trimmed by 5 bases and 4 bases, with 15 bases remaining between them. The V gene's germline CDR1 is MNHNY and CDR2 SVGAGI (reference sequence). The CDR3 sequence: CASSARDIRYEQYF. The CDR3, as DNA: TGTGCCAGCAGTGCCCGGGACATACGGTACGAGCAGTACTTC.

The chain combines TRBV7-3 with TRBJ2-2; 15 bases align to TRBD2. The CDR3 is 17 amino acids. Germline trimming cut 4 bases from V and 4 bases from J; bases unmatched to any gene: 4. Germline CDR1 and CDR2: SGHTA and FQGTGA. CDR3 residues: CASSSGLAGGGTGELFF. CDR3 nucleotides: TGTGCCAGCAGCTCCGGACTAGCGGGAGGGGGCACCGGGGAGCTGTTTTTT.

DNA of the CDR3: TGTGCCAGCAGCTTAGGAGGAGGAGGTGTTAATGAAAAACTGTTTTTT. Amino acid sequence: CASSLGGGGVNEKLFF. V is TRBV7-2 and J is TRBJ1-4; D unresolved. V was pared by 1 base and J by 4 bases, with 13 bases between. Germline CDR1 reads SGHTA; CDR2 reads FQGNSA. CDR3 length: 16 residues.

This clone has just a few counts. Within the sample, other DNA sequences also encode this same CDR3. This chain links TRBV19 with TRBJ2-5; D is perhaps TRBD2 (5 bases). CDR3 length: 12 amino acids. Trimming stripped 5 bases from V and 5 bases from J, with 9 bases between. CDR1 is LNHDA, CDR2 SQIVND, per germline (reference sequence). This chain's CDR3 is CASSPGGETQYF. CDR3 DNA sequence: TGTGCCAGTAGTCCGGGCGGGGAGACCCAGTACTTC.

The chain has TRBV29-1 and TRBJ1-3, with D unresolved. This CDR3 contains 11 residues. Trimming took off 4 bases at V and 4 bases at J, with 5 bases between the two ends. Germline V lookup: CDR1 SQVTM, CDR2 ANQGSEA. The CDR3 DNA reads as TGCAGCGTTGGAGGGGGAAACACCATATATTTT. It yields the protein CSVGGGNTIYF.

The table lists this clone with a count of one. The chain carries TRBV28 and TRBJ2-7; D is ambiguous. The CDR3 length is 11 residues. Germline lookup yields CDR1 MDHEN and CDR2 SYDVKM. V lost 6 bases, J lost 2 bases, and 5 bases lay in between. Here the CDR3 reads CASRKPYEQYF. Here the CDR3 DNA reads TGTGCCAGCAGGAAGCCCTACGAGCAGTACTTC.

The chain is built from TRBV15 and TRBJ2-7, with a tentative D call TRBD1 (6 bases). The CDR3 consists of 13 residues. The germline gives CDR1 LNHNV, CDR2 YYDKDF (reference sequence). V lost 4 bases, J lost 3 bases, and 10 bases lay in between. The CDR3: CATSTFRGYEQYF. For the CDR3, the DNA is TGTGCCACCAGCACATTCAGGGGCTACGAGCAGTACTTC. The complete variable domain, with remaining parts taken from reference TRBV15 and TRBJ2-7, reads DAMVIQNPRYQVTQFGKPVTLSCSQTLNHNVMYWYQQKSSQAPKLLFHYYDKDFNNEADTPDNFQSRRPNTSFCFLDIRSPGLGDTAMYLCATSTFRGYEQYFGPGTRLTVT.

CDR3 protein: CASMRDRGGQETQYF. DNA of the CDR3: TGTGCCAGCATGAGAGACAGGGGGGGCCAAGAGACCCAGTACTTC. The chain recombines TRBV2 with TRBJ2-5, with 9 bases matching TRBD1. Germline CDR1 reads SNHLY; CDR2 reads FYNNEI. V was clipped by 7 bases and J by 1 base; unmatched bases: 7. The CDR3 has 15 amino acids.

This chain links TRBV5-1 with TRBJ1-2; weak D call: TRBD1 (6 bases). V lost 1 base and J lost 6, with 19 bases in between. From germline, CDR1 is SGHRS and CDR2 YFSETQ. The CDR3 sequence is 16 residues long. The CDR3 is CASSLNLGGRGDGYTF. The DNA for the CDR3 is TGCGCCAGCAGCTTGAATCTTGGAGGCAGGGGAGATGGCTACACCTTC.

The genes are TRBV5-1 and TRBJ2-7, with D perhaps matching TRBD2 (5 bases). Deletions cut 3 bases from V and 6 bases from J, with 16 bases between. The CDR3 is 14 amino acids. Per the germline V gene, CDR1 is SGHRS and CDR2 is YFSETQ. DNA for the CDR3: TGCGCCAGCAGCTCCTCCCGTAGCGACGGCGAGCAGTACTTC. Its protein is CASSSSRSDGEQYF.

The rearrangement links TRBV6-6 to TRBJ2-5, with 7 nucleotides matching TRBD1. The DNA end lines up better with TRBJ2-7; the J call may be wrong. The CDR3 sequence is 15 residues long. In germline, CDR1 is MNHNY, CDR2 SVGAGI (reference sequence). The CDR3 bases are TGTGCCAGCAGTTACTCGGGACAGACATCACACGAGCAGTACTTC. Amino acids: CASSYSGQTSHEQYF.

This rearrangement joins TRBV18 to TRBJ1-1, with 7 bases that match TRBD1. The germline V gene encodes CDR1 KGHSH and CDR2 LQKENI. The ends lost 4 bases at V and 1 base at J; junction bases unmatched: 0. The length of the CDR3 is 13 residues. In DNA form, the CDR3 reads TGTGCCAGCTCACGGGACAGGAACACTGAAGCTTTCTTT. It encodes CASSRDRNTEAFF.

This rearrangement joins TRBV15 to TRBJ1-1; tentative D call: TRBD1 (6 bases). In germline, CDR1 is LNHNV, CDR2 YYDKDF (reference sequence). Trimming removed 2 bases from V and 1 base from J, with 11 bases in between. This CDR3 has 15 residues. The CDR3 sequence: CATSRPDRQNTEAFF. CDR3 coding DNA: TGTGCCACCAGCAGACCTGACAGGCAGAACACTGAAGCTTTCTTT. Full variable domain (remainder filled in from reference TRBV15 and TRBJ1-1): DAMVIQNPRYQVTQFGKPVTLSCSQTLNHNVMYWYQQKSSQAPKLLFHYYDKDFNNEADTPDNFQSRRPNTSFCFLDIRSPGLGDTAMYLCATSRPDRQNTEAFFGQGTRLTVV.

This clone was observed once. The J gene is TRBJ1-1, the V gene TRBV19, with a tentative D call TRBD1 (5 bases). This CDR3 is built from 14 residues. From germline, CDR1 is LNHDA and CDR2 SQIVND (reference sequence). V gave up 6 bases and J gave up 5 bases, with 16 bases separating them. CDR3 DNA: TGTGCCAGTAGAGCCGGGGGAACGGGAACTGAAGCTTTCTTT. It codes for CASRAGGTGTEAFF.

The V gene is TRBV9, the J gene TRBJ1-1; a possible D gene is TRBD1 (6 bases). The CDR3 has 15 amino acids. Between the trimmed V and J ends, which lost 2 bases and 8 bases, there was a span of 19 bases. Germline loops: CDR1 SGDLS, CDR2 YYNGEE. In nucleotides, the CDR3 is TGTGCCAGCAGCGTTGCTCCCGGGACAATGGGGGAAGCTTTCTTT. Its protein product is CASSVAPGTMGEAFF.

The chain employs TRBV11-2 and TRBJ2-5; D might be TRBD2 (5 bases). With the DNA end fitting TRBJ2-7 better, the J assignment may be wrong. CDR3 size: 13 residues. Germline CDR1 is SGHAT and CDR2 is FQNNGV. As DNA, the CDR3 is TGTGCCAGCCGCCCGGGGAGCTCCTACGAGCAGTACTTC. Protein: CASRPGSSYEQYF.

The chain recombines TRBV4-1 with TRBJ2-5; D may be TRBD2 (5 bases). Judging by the DNA end, TRBJ2-7 fits better; the J call may be wrong. Germline V gene data show CDR1 as MGHRA and CDR2 as YSYEKL. The CDR3 is 15 residues long. The CDR3 nucleotides read TGCGCCAGCAGCCACACCGGGGATTTCTCCTACGAGCAGTACTTC. Its protein is CASSHTGDFSYEQYF.

A few counts support this clone. V usage is TRBV6-6 and J usage is TRBJ2-3; D is perhaps TRBD2 (6 bases). This CDR3 comprises 15 residues. Trimming removed 8 bases from V and 2 bases from J, with 17 bases in between. Germline V lookup: CDR1 MNHNY, CDR2 SVGAGI (reference sequence). CDR3: CASRYPRGITDTQYF. Here the CDR3 DNA reads TGTGCCAGCCGATACCCACGGGGGATCACAGATACGCAGTATTTT.

The chain links TRBV2 to TRBJ2-7; TRBD1 is a possible D gene (6 bases). With 5 bases removed from V and 0 bases from J, the gap between germline ends came to 11 bases. CDR3 size: 14 residues. Germline loops: CDR1 SNHLY, CDR2 FYNNEI. DNA for the CDR3: TGTGCCAGCAGTCCTGAGGACAGCTCCTACGAGCAGTACTTC. Its protein product is CASSPEDSSYEQYF.